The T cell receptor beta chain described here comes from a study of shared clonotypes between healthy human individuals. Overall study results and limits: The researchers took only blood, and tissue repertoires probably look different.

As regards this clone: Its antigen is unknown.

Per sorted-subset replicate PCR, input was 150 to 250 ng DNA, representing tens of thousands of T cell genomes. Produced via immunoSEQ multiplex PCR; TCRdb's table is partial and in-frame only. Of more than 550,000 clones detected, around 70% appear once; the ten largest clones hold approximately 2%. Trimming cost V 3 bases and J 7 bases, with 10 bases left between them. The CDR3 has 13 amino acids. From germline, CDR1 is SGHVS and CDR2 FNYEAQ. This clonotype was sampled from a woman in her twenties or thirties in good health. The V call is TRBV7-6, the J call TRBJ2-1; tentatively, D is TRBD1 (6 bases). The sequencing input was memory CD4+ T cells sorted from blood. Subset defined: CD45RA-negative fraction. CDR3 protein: CASSLGAENEQFF. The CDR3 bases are TGTGCCAGCAGCTTGGGGGCAGAGAATGAGCAGTTCTTC.